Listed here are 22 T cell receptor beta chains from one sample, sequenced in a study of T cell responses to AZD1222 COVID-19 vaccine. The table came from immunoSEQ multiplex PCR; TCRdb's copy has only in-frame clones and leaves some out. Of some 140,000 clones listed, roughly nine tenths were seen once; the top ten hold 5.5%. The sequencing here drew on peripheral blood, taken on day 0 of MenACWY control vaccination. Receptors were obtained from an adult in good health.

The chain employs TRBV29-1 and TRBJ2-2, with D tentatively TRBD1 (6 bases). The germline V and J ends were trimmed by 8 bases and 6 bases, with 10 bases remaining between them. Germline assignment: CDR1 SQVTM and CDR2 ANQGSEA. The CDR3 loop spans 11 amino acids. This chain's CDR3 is CSFRQAGELFF. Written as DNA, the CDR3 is TGCAGCTTCCGACAGGCCGGGGAGCTGTTTTTT.

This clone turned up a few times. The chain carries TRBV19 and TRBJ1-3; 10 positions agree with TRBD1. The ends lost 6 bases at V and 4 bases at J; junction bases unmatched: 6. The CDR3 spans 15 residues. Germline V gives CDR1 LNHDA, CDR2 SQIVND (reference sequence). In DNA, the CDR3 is TGTGCCAGTAGAGCCGTGACAGGGGGCGGAAACACCATATATTTT. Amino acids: CASRAVTGGGNTIYF.

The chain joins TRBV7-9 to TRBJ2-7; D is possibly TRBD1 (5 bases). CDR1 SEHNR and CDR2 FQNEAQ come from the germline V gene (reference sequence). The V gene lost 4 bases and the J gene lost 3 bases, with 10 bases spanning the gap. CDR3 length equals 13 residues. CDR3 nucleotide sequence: TGTGCCAGCAGCTGGCTAGGGGACTACGAGCAGTACTTC. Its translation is CASSWLGDYEQYF.

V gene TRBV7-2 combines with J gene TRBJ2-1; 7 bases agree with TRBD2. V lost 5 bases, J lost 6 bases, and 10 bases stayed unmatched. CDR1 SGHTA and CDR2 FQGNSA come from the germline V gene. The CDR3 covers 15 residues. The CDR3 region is CASSIYGGSINEQFF. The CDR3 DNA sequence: TGTGCCAGCAGCATTTACGGGGGGTCCATCAATGAGCAGTTCTTC.

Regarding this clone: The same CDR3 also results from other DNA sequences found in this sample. The CDR3 DNA reads TGTGCCAGCAGCCTCTCCTACAATGAGCAGTTCTTC. Translating gives CASSLSYNEQFF. The rearrangement joins TRBV9 to TRBJ2-1; D remains unclear. The ends were cut back, 4 bases at V and 0 bases at J, with 2 bases in the middle. The CDR3 covers 12 residues. Per germline, CDR1 SGDLS and CDR2 YYNGEE. The full variable domain, completed using reference TRBV9 and TRBJ2-1, is DSGVTQTPKHLITATGQRVTLRCSPRSGDLSVYWYQQSLDQGLQFLIQYYNGEERAKGNILERFSAQQFPDLHSELNLSSLELGDSALYFCASSLSYNEQFFGPGTRLTVL.

CDR3 sequence: CASSIALDGPGYTF. The CDR3 region has the DNA TGTGCCAGTAGTATAGCCTTGGACGGTCCCGGCTACACCTTC. The rearrangement uses TRBV19 and TRBJ1-2, with D hard to call. The CDR3 totals 14 residues. The V end was cut by 1 base, the J end by 8 bases, with 14 bases between. Germline loops: CDR1 LNHDA, CDR2 SQIVND (reference sequence).

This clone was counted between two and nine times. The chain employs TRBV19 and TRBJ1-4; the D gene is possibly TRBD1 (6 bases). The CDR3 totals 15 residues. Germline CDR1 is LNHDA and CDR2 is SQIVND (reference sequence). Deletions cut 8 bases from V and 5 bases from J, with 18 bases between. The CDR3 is CASSRTRGANEKLFF. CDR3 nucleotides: TGTGCCAGTTCAAGGACCCGGGGGGCGAATGAAAAACTGTTTTTT.

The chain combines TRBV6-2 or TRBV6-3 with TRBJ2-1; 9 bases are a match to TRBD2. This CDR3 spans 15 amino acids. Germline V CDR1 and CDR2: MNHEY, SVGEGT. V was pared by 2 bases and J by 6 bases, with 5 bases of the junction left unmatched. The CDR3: CASSYGAGGVNEQFF. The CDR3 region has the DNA TGTGCCAGCAGTTACGGCGCGGGGGGGGTCAATGAGCAGTTCTTC.

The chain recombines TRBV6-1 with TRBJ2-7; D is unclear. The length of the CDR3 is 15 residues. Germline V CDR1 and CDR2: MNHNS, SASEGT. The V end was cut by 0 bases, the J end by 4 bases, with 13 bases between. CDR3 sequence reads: CASSEAAISKYEQYV. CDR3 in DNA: TGTGCCAGCAGTGAAGCGGCTATCTCCAAATACGAGCAGTACGTC.

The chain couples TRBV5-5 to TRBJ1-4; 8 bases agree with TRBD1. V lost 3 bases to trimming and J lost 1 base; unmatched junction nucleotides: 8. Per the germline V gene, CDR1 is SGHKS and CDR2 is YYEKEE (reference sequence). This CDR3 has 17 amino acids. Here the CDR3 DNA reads TGTGCCAGCAGCTCACGGGGACAGGCTCTAACTAATGAAAAACTGTTTTTT. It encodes CASSSRGQALTNEKLFF.

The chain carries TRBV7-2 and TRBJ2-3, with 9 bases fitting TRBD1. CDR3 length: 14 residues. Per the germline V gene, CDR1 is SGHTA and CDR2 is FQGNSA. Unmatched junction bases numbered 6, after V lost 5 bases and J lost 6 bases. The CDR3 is CASSLRTGDDTQYF. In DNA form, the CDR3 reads TGTGCCAGCAGCCTCCGGACAGGGGACGATACGCAGTATTTT.

As DNA, the CDR3 is TGTGCCAGCTGTAGGGACAGGGGCAATTCACCCCTCCACTTT. It encodes CASCRDRGNSPLHF. The V gene is TRBV6-5, the J gene TRBJ1-6; 10 nucleotides line up with TRBD1. CDR1 and CDR2 from the germline V gene are MNHEY and SVGAGI. This CDR3 is built from 14 residues. After removal of 8 bases from V and 7 bases from J, the junction contained 5 bases not matched to a gene.

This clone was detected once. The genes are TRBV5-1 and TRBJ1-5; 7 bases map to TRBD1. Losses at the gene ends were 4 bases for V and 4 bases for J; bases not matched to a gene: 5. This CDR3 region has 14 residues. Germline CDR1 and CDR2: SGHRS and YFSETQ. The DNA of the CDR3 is TGCGCCAGCAGCGAGGGACAGTTTAATCAGCCCCAGCATTTT. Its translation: CASSEGQFNQPQHF.

CDR3 sequence (DNA): TGTGCCAGTAGTCAGGGGTTCAACTATGGCTACACCTTC. It is translated as CASSQGFNYGYTF. This chain joins TRBV19 and TRBJ1-2, with D possibly TRBD1 on 6 matching bases. CDR3 length equals 13 residues. Per the germline V gene, CDR1 is LNHDA and CDR2 is SQIVND (reference sequence). V dropped 5 bases and J dropped 2 bases, with 9 bases sitting between them.

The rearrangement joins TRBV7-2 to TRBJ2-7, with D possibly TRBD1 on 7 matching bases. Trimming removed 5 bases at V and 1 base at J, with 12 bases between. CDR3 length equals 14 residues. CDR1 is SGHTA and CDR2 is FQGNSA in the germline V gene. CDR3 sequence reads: CASSQGGSSYEQYV. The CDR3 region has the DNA TGTGCCAGCAGCCAGGGGGGATCGTCCTACGAGCAGTACGTC.

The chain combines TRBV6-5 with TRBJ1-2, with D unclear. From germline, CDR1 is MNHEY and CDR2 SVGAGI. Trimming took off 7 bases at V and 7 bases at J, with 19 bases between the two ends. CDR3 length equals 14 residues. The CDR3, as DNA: TGTGCCAGCAACGCAGGATCTACCCCTCTTGGCTACACCTTC. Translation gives CASNAGSTPLGYTF.

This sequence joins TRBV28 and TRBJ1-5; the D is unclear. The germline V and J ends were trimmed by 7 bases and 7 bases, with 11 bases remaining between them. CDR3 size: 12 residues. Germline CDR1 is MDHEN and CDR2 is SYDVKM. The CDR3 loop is CASTTLGQPQHF. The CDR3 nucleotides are TGTGCCAGCACCACCTTGGGACAGCCCCAGCATTTT.

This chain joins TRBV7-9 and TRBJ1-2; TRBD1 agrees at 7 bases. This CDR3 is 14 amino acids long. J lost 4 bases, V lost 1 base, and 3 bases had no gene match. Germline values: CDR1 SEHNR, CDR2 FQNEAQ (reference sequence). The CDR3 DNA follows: TGTGCCAGCAGCTTAGGTACAGGGGTCTATGGCTACACCTTC. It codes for CASSLGTGVYGYTF.

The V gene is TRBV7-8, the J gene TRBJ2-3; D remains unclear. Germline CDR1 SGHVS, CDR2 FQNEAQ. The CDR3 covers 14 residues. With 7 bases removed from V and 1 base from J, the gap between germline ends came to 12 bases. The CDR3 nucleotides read TGTGCCAGCATCCACCCTTCACGCACAGATACGCAGTATTTT. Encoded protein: CASIHPSRTDTQYF.

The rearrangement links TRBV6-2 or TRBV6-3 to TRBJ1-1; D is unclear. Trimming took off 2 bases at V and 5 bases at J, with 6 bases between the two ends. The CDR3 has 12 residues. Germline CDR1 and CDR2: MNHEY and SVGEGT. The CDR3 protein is CASSYVGTEAFF. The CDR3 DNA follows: TGTGCCAGCAGTTACGTAGGGACTGAAGCTTTCTTT.

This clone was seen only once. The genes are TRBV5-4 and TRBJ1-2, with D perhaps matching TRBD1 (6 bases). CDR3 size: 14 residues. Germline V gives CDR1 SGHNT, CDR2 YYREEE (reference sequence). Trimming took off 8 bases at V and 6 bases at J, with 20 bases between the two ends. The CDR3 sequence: CASLVAGVRHGYTF. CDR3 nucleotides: TGTGCCAGTCTGGTTGCAGGGGTTCGGCATGGCTACACCTTC.

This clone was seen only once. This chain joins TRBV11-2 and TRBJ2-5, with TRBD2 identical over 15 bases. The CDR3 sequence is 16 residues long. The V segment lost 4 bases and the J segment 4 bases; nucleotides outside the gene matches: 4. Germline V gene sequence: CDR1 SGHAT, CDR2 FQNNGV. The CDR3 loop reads CASSSWTSGGGETQYF. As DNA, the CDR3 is TGTGCCAGCAGCTCCTGGACTAGCGGGGGGGGAGAGACCCAGTACTTC.